The next 21 T cell receptor beta chains were all read from a single sample in a study of blood T cell repertoires in COVID-19. Using immunoSEQ multiplex PCR, the repertoire was profiled, and TCRdb retains in-frame clones only, with some absent. This table has under 300,000 clones, around 86% appearing once. The sample comprised peripheral blood. Receptors were obtained from a woman aged 25 to 39 with active or convalescent COVID-19.

This clone has only a few counts. The gene calls are TRBV23-1 and TRBJ1-6, with D perhaps TRBD1 (5 bases). TRBV23-1 is annotated as an ORF whose role is uncertain. The CDR3 length is 14 residues. Trimming removed 7 bases from V and 11 bases from J, with 18 bases in between. CDR3 DNA sequence: TGCGCCAGCACATCCGGGACTACAGTTCCACCCCTCCACTTT. It translates to CASTSGTTVPPLHF.

The genes are TRBV3-1 (or the pseudogene TRBV3-2) and TRBJ1-5; D remains ambiguous. Trimming pared 1 base from V and 11 bases from J, leaving 15 bases between. There are 14 residues in the CDR3. From germline, CDR1 is LGHDT and CDR2 YNNKEL (reference sequence). The CDR3 sequence: CASSQGRAGRTQHF. CDR3 coding DNA: TGTGCCAGCAGCCAAGGCCGGGCGGGGAGAACCCAGCATTTT.

The chain joins TRBV6-2 or TRBV6-3 to TRBJ1-5; 12 positions match TRBD1. Germline CDR1 and CDR2: MNHEY and SVGEGT. With V trimmed by 2 bases and J by 5 bases, 7 bases remained unmatched. There are 17 residues in the CDR3. The CDR3 DNA follows: TGTGCCAGCAGTTACCGAAGGGACAGGGGGCAAGATCAGCCCCAGCATTTT. Translated: CASSYRRDRGQDQPQHF.

The rearrangement uses TRBV19 and TRBJ1-6; a weak D match, TRBD1 (5 bases). The CDR3 consists of 15 residues. V was cut by 7 bases and J by 9 bases, with 19 bases left in between. CDR1 LNHDA and CDR2 SQIVND come from the germline V gene (reference sequence). The CDR3 nucleotides read TGTGCCAGTACCATGCAGGGCCTGGGGTTTTCACCCCTCCACTTT. This codes for CASTMQGLGFSPLHF.

The genes are TRBV19 and TRBJ1-4; D remains ambiguous. Germline V gene lookup returns CDR1 LNHDA and CDR2 SQIVND (reference sequence). Between the trimmed V and J ends, which lost 6 bases and 6 bases, there was a span of 11 bases. The CDR3 contains 13 residues. CDR3 in DNA: TGTGCCAGTAGAGACACGTCCTATGAAAAACTGTTTTTT. Its protein is CASRDTSYEKLFF.

In this sample, this clone turned up a few times. V and J are TRBV6-6 and TRBJ1-1, with D uncertain. Germline-derived CDR1 and CDR2 are MNHNY and SVGAGI (reference sequence). The CDR3 loop spans 14 amino acids. Trimming removed 2 bases at V and 5 bases at J, with 12 bases between. The CDR3, as DNA: TGTGCCAGCAGTTACACAGTGGGTGAGACTGAAGCTTTCTTT. Translation gives CASSYTVGETEAFF.

The genes are TRBV5-4 and TRBJ1-4; maybe TRBD1 (6 bases). Germline V gene lookup returns CDR1 SGHNT and CDR2 YYREEE (reference sequence). The V gene lost 1 base and the J gene lost 8 bases, with 9 bases spanning the gap. This CDR3 is built from 13 residues. In DNA, the CDR3 is TGTGCCAGCAGCTTGCGTCAGGGGGAAAAACTGTTTTTT. Its translation: CASSLRQGEKLFF.

The J gene is TRBJ1-2, the V gene TRBV10-3; 9 bases are shared with TRBD1. The ends lost 3 bases at V and 7 bases at J; junction bases unmatched: 6. Per germline, CDR1 ENHRY and CDR2 SYGVKD. The CDR3 has 14 residues. CDR3 loop: CAISEWTGESGYTF. The CDR3, as DNA: TGTGCCATCAGTGAATGGACAGGGGAGTCTGGCTACACCTTC.

The chain links TRBV19 to TRBJ1-5, with 7 bases matching TRBD1. This CDR3 has 15 residues. CDR1 LNHDA and CDR2 SQIVND come from the germline V gene (reference sequence). Losses at the gene ends were 6 bases for V and 3 bases for J; bases not matched to a gene: 8. The CDR3: CASRTGPANNQPQHF. Here the CDR3 DNA reads TGTGCCAGTAGGACAGGGCCGGCGAACAATCAGCCCCAGCATTTT.

The chain links TRBV13 to TRBJ1-6; the D gene is possibly TRBD1 (6 bases). CDR3 size: 12 residues. Trimming shortened V by 5 bases and J by 13 bases, and 12 bases separated the two germline ends. CDR1 is PRHDT, CDR2 FYEKMQ, per germline (reference sequence). This chain's CDR3 is CASSPPQGPLHF. The CDR3 nucleotides are TGTGCCAGCAGCCCCCCCCAGGGGCCCCTCCACTTT. The variable domain in full, completed from reference TRBV13 and TRBJ1-6, reads AAGVIQSPRHLIKEKRETATLKCYPIPRHDTVYWYQQGPGQDPQFLISFYEKMQSDKGSIPDRFSAQQFSDYHSELNMSSLELGDSALYFCASSPPQGPLHFGNGTRLTVT.

The V gene is TRBV19, the J gene TRBJ1-5; possibly TRBD1 for D (6 bases). CDR3 length: 15 residues. Germline CDR1 and CDR2: LNHDA and SQIVND (reference sequence). V lost 7 bases to trimming and J lost 1 base, with 14 bases between them. The CDR3: CASTASGVSNQPQHF. The CDR3 DNA is TGTGCCAGTACCGCTTCAGGGGTCAGCAATCAGCCCCAGCATTTT.

The DNA of the CDR3 is TGTGCCAGCAGCATATCTACAGGGGGCGGGCGGCAGTTCTTC. It encodes CASSISTGGGRQFF. This rearrangement joins TRBV27 to TRBJ2-1; 9 bases fit TRBD1. The CDR3 sequence is 14 residues long. Germline lookup yields CDR1 MNHEY and CDR2 SMNVEV (reference sequence). Germline trimming cut 6 bases from V and 12 bases from J; bases unmatched to any gene: 12.

The chain links TRBV27 to TRBJ1-1; TRBD1 is a possible D gene (5 bases). The CDR3 totals 15 residues. In germline, CDR1 is MNHEY, CDR2 SMNVEV (reference sequence). Deletions cut 4 bases from V and 0 bases from J, with 12 bases between. The CDR3 sequence: CASSYRRAMNTEAFF. The CDR3 DNA sequence: TGTGCCAGCAGTTACCGCAGGGCAATGAACACTGAAGCTTTCTTT.

The J gene is TRBJ2-3, the V gene TRBV5-4; TRBD1 matches 7 bases. The CDR3 spans 16 residues. Germline V gene data show CDR1 as SGHNT and CDR2 as YYREEE (reference sequence). V shed 10 bases and J 2 bases; nucleotides not matched to a gene: 16. Here the CDR3 DNA reads TGTGCCGCCGGCAGGGACAGCAGGGGCCCCACAGATACGCAGTATTTT. This translates into CAAGRDSRGPTDTQYF.

The chain combines TRBV5-1 with TRBJ2-7; D is perhaps TRBD2 (6 bases). Germline CDR1 is SGHRS and CDR2 is YFSETQ. CDR3 length equals 14 residues. V was trimmed by 0 bases and J by 0 bases, leaving 7 bases between them. In nucleotides, the CDR3 is TGCGCCAGCAGCTTGGTGGGGGGCTCCTACGAGCAGTACTTC. As protein: CASSLVGGSYEQYF.

The chain recombines TRBV5-5 with TRBJ1-3; no definite D call. Per germline, CDR1 SGHKS and CDR2 YYEKEE (reference sequence). This CDR3 has 15 residues. The ends were cut back, 0 bases at V and 4 bases at J, with 11 bases in the middle. CDR3 region: CASSLALGGGNTIYF. CDR3 bases: TGTGCCAGCAGCTTGGCCCTGGGAGGGGGAAACACCATATATTTT. Full variable domain (outside the CDR3, taken from reference TRBV5-5 and TRBJ1-3): DAGVTQSPTHLIKTRGQQVTLRCSPISGHKSVSWYQQVLGQGPQFIFQYYEKEERGRGNFPDRFSARQFPNYSSELNVNALLLGDSALYLCASSLALGGGNTIYFGEGSWLTVV.

The chain combines TRBV6-2 or TRBV6-3 with TRBJ1-1, with TRBD1 as a possible D gene (5 bases). Germline V gene lookup returns CDR1 MNHEY and CDR2 SVGEGT. V lost 2 bases, J lost 3 bases, and 13 bases lay in between. The CDR3 extends over 15 amino acids. DNA of the CDR3: TGTGCCAGCAGTTACGGAGCGGGGGGATACACTGAAGCTTTCTTT. Amino acid sequence: CASSYGAGGYTEAFF.

The chain is built from TRBV28 and TRBJ1-2; 10 nucleotides align to TRBD1. The CDR3 has 17 residues. Looked up from germline, CDR1 is MDHEN and CDR2 is SYDVKM. J lost 2 bases, V lost 3 bases, and 9 bases had no gene match. CDR3 residues: CASSFSGTGALNYGYTF. The CDR3 DNA follows: TGTGCCAGCAGTTTCTCCGGGACAGGGGCCCTAAACTATGGCTACACCTTC.

The genes are TRBV6-5 and TRBJ1-2; the D is unclear. Germline CDR1 is MNHEY and CDR2 is SVGAGI. The germline V and J ends were trimmed by 7 bases and 6 bases, with 21 bases remaining between them. The CDR3 is 15 residues long. As DNA, the CDR3 is TGTGCCAGCACCCCCTCCGGGGTCGTCCTTAATGGCTACACCTTC. It codes for CASTPSGVVLNGYTF.

The rearrangement joins TRBV5-1 to TRBJ2-5; 11 nucleotides align to TRBD2. Looked up from germline, CDR1 is SGHRS and CDR2 is YFSETQ. The trim removed 3 bases at V and 2 bases at J, leaving 6 bases unmatched. The CDR3 runs to 16 residues. This CDR3 reads CASSWGLADLQETQYF. Here the CDR3 DNA reads TGCGCCAGCAGCTGGGGACTAGCGGACCTTCAAGAGACCCAGTACTTC. Full variable domain (outside the CDR3, taken from reference TRBV5-1 and TRBJ2-5): KAGVTQTPRYLIKTRGQQVTLSCSPISGHRSVSWYQQTPGQGLQFLFEYFSETQRNKGNFPGRFSGRQFSNSRSEMNVSTLELGDSALYLCASSWGLADLQETQYFGPGTRLLVL.

The gene calls are TRBV6-1 and TRBJ2-7; unclear D gene. The CDR3 runs to 11 residues. V lost 2 bases and J lost 10, with 9 bases in between. Germline V gene sequence: CDR1 MNHNS, CDR2 SASEGT. The CDR3 DNA is TGTGCCAGCAGTGAAACCCCAGTTCAGTACTTC. This translates into CASSETPVQYF.